This T cell receptor (beta chain) appears in the sequencing data of a study of T cell responses to AZD1222 COVID-19 vaccine (dated by TCRdb to the early 2020s). The study in broad terms: AZD1222 recipients given second doses at about 4 weeks or at about 12 weeks were pooled, since spike-specific TCR depth and breadth were not found to differ between the two schedules. A total of approximately 240 trial participants underwent TCR sequencing, of whom 207 received two doses of AZD1222 and about 25 received two doses of the MenACWY control vaccine. Enrollment into the trials was organized by age into subgroups of 18-55, 56-69 and 70-plus years, and those subgroups contained about 160, 30 and 59 TCR-sequenced participants, respectively.

Details on this clone: This clone's antigen is unknown. Per-base quality was not reported, and no clone a single base away is much larger than it.

The study at large found these results: Conclusions about previously exposed vaccinees were limited because only a handful of AZD1222 recipients were SARS-CoV-2 seropositive at baseline. Vaccine-associated CD4 TCRs spanned the whole spike protein, with dominant responses in regions 160-218 and 743-854. Most participants were white British and females outnumbered males, and the authors suggested that clonal diversity may have been underestimated. The 56-69-year group was small, and its depth increase did not reach significance, likely because of low power. Reportedly, close to half of the unique spike-specific TCRs recognized epitopes lying outside the regions that are mutated in the B.1.351 and B.1.1.7 variants. After two AZD1222 doses, both the breadth and the depth of spike-specific TCRs were significantly higher than at day 0 and than in MenACWY recipients. Because no day 14 peak-response samples were available, the repertoires could be characterized only after the peak T cell response.

The CDR3 regions of human TCRbeta chains were analyzed by immunosequencing. The authors' analysis ran thus. TCRs in the repertoires were compared against a reference library of SARS-CoV-2-specific TCRs that had been generated with the MIRA antigen-specificity platform. Breadth was defined as the fraction of unique TCRs that were SARS-CoV-2-associated, and depth was defined as the fraction of total T cells that were SARS-CoV-2-associated. Using the MIRA data, every spike-specific TCR was mapped to the spike region that the TCR reacted to and assigned to either a CD4 or a CD8 class. Log10-transformed breadth and depth values were compared by one-way ANOVA with Sidak's multiple comparisons tests. The source is immuneACCESS, and TCRdb retained only in-frame sequences with V and J called. Part of the clones is not carried over; for the studies checked, unresolved V genes explain less than half of this, and the remainder is unexplained. Clone size and V and J calls were adopted from that table, with D and trimming inferred from the DNA. The sample contains about 99,000 clones, approximately 90% of them found a single time. The biggest ten clones account for about 12% of the sample.

The time point label here, explained by the study, means: baseline before first vaccination. Samples from vaccinated people were obtained from the UK trials COV001 and COV002, which included a single-blind randomized controlled phase 2/3 trial of AZD1222 (ChAdOx1 nCoV-19) in healthy adults. Trial participant PBMC samples were collected at day 0 and day 28 after the second dose for TCRbeta chain sequencing. Sequencing used peripheral blood, obtained on day 0 of AZD1222 vaccination. The clonotype was recovered from an adult in good health.

The nucleotide sequence reads as follows: TGTGCCAGTAGTATTGGGGCCCACTCTGGAAACACCATATATTTT. It translates as CASSIGAHSGNTIYF. Here the chain combines TRBV19 and TRBJ1-3; the D region possibly corresponds to TRBD1 (5 bases align). Deletion took 3 bases off V and 0 bases off J, with a span of 9 bases between the germline ends. According to the germline V gene (reference sequence), CDR1 reads LNHDA and CDR2 reads SQIVND. The CDR3 starts with the cysteine, ends with the phenylalanine, and has 15 residues. The DNA shown is the 45-base CDR3, in frame from base 1.